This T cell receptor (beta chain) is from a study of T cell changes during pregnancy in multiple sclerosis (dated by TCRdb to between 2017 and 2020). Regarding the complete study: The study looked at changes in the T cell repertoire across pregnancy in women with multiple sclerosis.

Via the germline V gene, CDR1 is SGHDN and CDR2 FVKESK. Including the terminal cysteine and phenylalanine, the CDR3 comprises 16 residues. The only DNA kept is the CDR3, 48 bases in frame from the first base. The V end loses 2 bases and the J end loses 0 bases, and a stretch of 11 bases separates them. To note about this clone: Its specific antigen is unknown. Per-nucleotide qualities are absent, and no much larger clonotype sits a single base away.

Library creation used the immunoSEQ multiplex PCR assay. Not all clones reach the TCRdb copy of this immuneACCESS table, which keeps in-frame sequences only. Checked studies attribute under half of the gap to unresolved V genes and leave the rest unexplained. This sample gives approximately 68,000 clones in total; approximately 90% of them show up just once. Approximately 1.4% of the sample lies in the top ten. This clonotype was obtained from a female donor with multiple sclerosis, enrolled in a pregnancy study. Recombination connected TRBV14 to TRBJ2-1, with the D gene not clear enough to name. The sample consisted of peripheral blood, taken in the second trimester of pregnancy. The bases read TGTGCCAGCAGCCAATTCCCGCCGAGCTCCTACAATGAGCAGTTCTTC. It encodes CASSQFPPSSYNEQFF.